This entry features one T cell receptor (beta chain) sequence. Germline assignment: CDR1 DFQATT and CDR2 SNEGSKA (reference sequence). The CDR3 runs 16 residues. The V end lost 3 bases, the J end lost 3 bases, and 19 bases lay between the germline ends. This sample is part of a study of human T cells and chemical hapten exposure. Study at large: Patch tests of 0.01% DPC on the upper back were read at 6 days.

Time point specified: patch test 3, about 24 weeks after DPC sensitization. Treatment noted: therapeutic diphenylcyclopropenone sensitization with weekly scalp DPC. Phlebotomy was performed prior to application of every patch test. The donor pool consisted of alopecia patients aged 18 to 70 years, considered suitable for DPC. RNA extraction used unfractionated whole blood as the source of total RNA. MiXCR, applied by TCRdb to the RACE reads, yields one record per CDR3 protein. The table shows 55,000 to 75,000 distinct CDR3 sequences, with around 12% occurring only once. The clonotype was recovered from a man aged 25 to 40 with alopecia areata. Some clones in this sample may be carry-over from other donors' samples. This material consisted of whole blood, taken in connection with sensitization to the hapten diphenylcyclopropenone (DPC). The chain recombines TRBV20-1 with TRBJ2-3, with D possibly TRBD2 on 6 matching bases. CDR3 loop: CSASGLPGDQTDTQYF. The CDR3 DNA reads TGCAGTGCTAGCGGACTACCGGGCGATCAGACAGATACGCAGTATTTT.